A single T cell receptor (beta chain) is shown here with its context. Antigen unknown. The entry originates in a study of shared clonotypes between healthy human individuals. Study-level points and caveats: Clonotypes which were not shared had lower generation probabilities than clonotypes that all four donors shared.

Method: immunoSEQ multiplex PCR; TCRdb's copy keeps in-frame clones and lacks some. The repertoire has over 2,000,000 clones, 90% to 95% of them found once; the top ten carry around 1.7%. It was CD45RO-negative cells, positively selected for CCR7, that made up naive CD8 cells, with terminally differentiated effector memory CD45RA+ cells excluded. The study drew its donors from healthy HIV-negative adults without recent acute infections or vaccinations. The V end lost 3 bases, the J end lost 3 bases, and 15 bases lay between the germline ends. Germline-derived CDR1 and CDR2 are MNHEY and SMNVEV (reference sequence). The length of the CDR3 is 15 residues.

The chain recombines TRBV27 with TRBJ2-7, with D possibly called TRBD1 or TRBD2 (5 bases each). Source material: naive CD8+ T cells from PBMCs. The receptor was isolated from a man aged 18 to 29 in good health. Some clones in this sample may be carry-over from other donors' samples. CDR3 residues: CASSFFGGPGYEQYF. CDR3 DNA sequence: TGTGCCAGCAGTTTCTTTGGGGGACCGGGCTACGAGCAGTACTTC.